These 23 T cell receptor beta chains came from one sample sequenced in a study of T cells in Graves' hyperthyroidism and ophthalmopathy. Amplification of TCR beta CDR3 regions was performed using RNA transcripts as template. In the first-round RT-PCR of the TCR CDR3, the HTBI primer set was used. A single record per CDR3 protein comes from TCRdb applying MiXCR to the multiplex PCR reads. Of over 500,000 distinct CDR3 sequences in the sample, 14% were seen once. The sequencing input was blood. All receptors derive from a woman aged 40 to 50 with Graves' hyperthyroidism.

This clonotype showed up many times. The CDR3 spells CASSGSTSVYNEQFF. CDR3 bases: TGTGCCAGCAGTGGAAGTACTAGCGTATACAATGAGCAGTTCTTC. The J gene is TRBJ2-1, the V gene TRBV2; TRBD2 matches at 7 bases. Germline V gene data show CDR1 as SNHLY and CDR2 as FYNNEI. V was pared by 4 bases and J by 4 bases, with 7 bases of the junction left unmatched. The CDR3 length is 15 residues.

This clonotype was found many times. The chain employs TRBV20-1 and TRBJ1-1; no definite D call. The germline V and J ends were trimmed by 5 bases and 1 base, with 8 bases remaining between them. Per germline, CDR1 DFQATT and CDR2 SNEGSKA (reference sequence). The CDR3 loop spans 12 amino acids. CDR3 amino acids: CSALLPNTEAFF. DNA for the CDR3: TGCAGTGCTCTTCTTCCGAACACTGAAGCTTTCTTT.

V and J are TRBV5-5 and TRBJ2-5, with TRBD1 as a possible D gene (6 bases). The V end lost 4 bases, the J end lost 3 bases, and 13 bases lay between the germline ends. Germline assignment: CDR1 SGHKS and CDR2 YYEKEE (reference sequence). The CDR3 is 14 residues long. Here the CDR3 reads CASSRRDNEETQYF. CDR3 bases: TGTGCCAGCAGCCGCCGGGACAACGAAGAGACCCAGTACTTC.

V is TRBV6-1 and J is TRBJ1-2; D may be TRBD1 (5 bases). Germline values: CDR1 MNHNS, CDR2 SASEGT. This CDR3 has 15 amino acids. Trimming took 4 bases from V and 5 from J, leaving 17 bases between them. CDR3 protein: CASSAPDRERYGYTF. For the CDR3, the DNA is TGTGCCAGCAGTGCTCCTGACAGAGAGCGTTATGGCTACACCTTC.

This chain links TRBV24-1 with TRBJ2-5, with D hard to call. CDR3 length: 15 residues. V was trimmed by 3 bases and J by 2 bases, leaving 12 bases between them. Germline CDR1 reads KGHDR; CDR2 reads SFDVKD. The CDR3 DNA reads TGTGCCACCAGTGATCCCTCGCGGCCGCAAGAGACCCAGTACTTC. Its protein is CATSDPSRPQETQYF.

This clonotype was found a few times. The chain couples TRBV10-3 to TRBJ2-3; 9 bases match TRBD2. The germline CDR1 and CDR2 sequences are ENHRY and SYGVKD. V lost 10 bases, J lost 4 bases, and 12 bases stayed unmatched. CDR3 size: 15 residues. The CDR3 DNA follows: TGTGCCACCGAACTTCCAGCGGGAGGTGCAGATACGCAGTATTTT. This translates into CATELPAGGADTQYF.

This clonotype was seen a few times. This chain joins TRBV28 and TRBJ2-2; TRBD2 agrees at 10 bases. V was clipped by 5 bases and J by 1 base; unmatched bases: 4. This CDR3 comprises 16 residues. Germline assignment: CDR1 MDHEN and CDR2 SYDVKM. As DNA, the CDR3 is TGTGCCAGCAGTCCATCTAGCGGGGGGAACACCGGGGAGCTGTTTTTT. Protein: CASSPSSGGNTGELFF.

This clonotype has more than one count but fewer than ten. The junction and the germline gene differ at one end; a read error may be behind it. The chain uses TRBV28 and TRBJ2-2; D may be TRBD2 (5 bases). The CDR3 covers 14 residues. Per the germline V gene, CDR1 is MDHEN and CDR2 is SYDVKM. CDR3 bases: TGTGCCAGCAGTTTGGGGAAGGGAGCCGGGGAGCTGCTTTTT. This sequence encodes CASSLGKGAGELLF.

This clonotype was seen many times. The chain links TRBV4-1 to TRBJ2-1; TRBD2 might be the D (6 bases). V was cut by 0 bases and J by 2 bases, with 20 bases left in between. Per germline, CDR1 MGHRA and CDR2 YSYEKL. The CDR3 contains 19 residues. CDR3 sequence reads: CASSQDPPQRVTPYNEQFF. CDR3 nucleotide sequence: TGCGCCAGCAGCCAAGATCCCCCACAGCGGGTGACCCCCTACAATGAGCAGTTCTTC.

This clonotype was counted between two and nine times. This rearrangement joins TRBV11-3 to TRBJ1-3; D is unclear. V was cut by 1 base and J by 0 bases, with 7 bases left in between. This CDR3 spans 15 amino acids. Germline V CDR1 and CDR2: SGHNT, YENEEA. The CDR3 nucleotides read TGTGCCAGCAGCTTAGGAATCCTCTCTGGAAACACCATATATTTT. Translated, it gives CASSLGILSGNTIYF.

This clonotype was picked up many times. V and J are TRBV30 and TRBJ2-1; the D gene is possibly TRBD2 (6 bases). The V and J ends lost 2 bases and 8 bases respectively, with 13 bases between them. CDR3 length: 13 residues. Germline V CDR1 and CDR2: GTSNPN, SVGIG (reference sequence). The CDR3 loop reads CAWSMGERDEQFF. Written as DNA, the CDR3 is TGTGCCTGGAGTATGGGGGAGCGGGATGAGCAGTTCTTC.

This clonotype came up many times. The chain uses TRBV6-1 and TRBJ2-5; TRBD1 agrees at 9 bases. The CDR3 is 14 amino acids. Germline trimming cut 8 bases from V and 5 bases from J; bases unmatched to any gene: 9. The germline CDR1 and CDR2 sequences are MNHNS and SASEGT. The DNA of the CDR3 is TGTGCCAGCGCCACAGGGGGCGCGGGGGAGACCCAGTACTTC. Its translation: CASATGGAGETQYF.

In its sample, this clonotype was seen many times. This rearrangement joins TRBV20-1 to TRBJ2-3, with D unresolved. CDR1 is DFQATT and CDR2 is SNEGSKA in the germline V gene (reference sequence). The CDR3 spans 17 residues. Trimming pared 6 bases from V and 2 bases from J, leaving 24 bases between. The CDR3 is CSALAPLAPRDTDTQYF. CDR3 nucleotides: TGCAGTGCCCTGGCCCCGTTAGCCCCCCGTGACACAGATACGCAGTATTTT.

This clonotype was detected many times. The rearrangement joins TRBV10-3 to TRBJ1-1, with no clear D. In germline, CDR1 is ENHRY, CDR2 SYGVKD. The CDR3 totals 14 residues. Trimming removed 10 bases from V and 0 bases from J, with 15 bases in between. DNA of the CDR3: TGTGCCAGCACTAAGGACGGCATGAACACTGAAGCTTTCTTT. Translated, it gives CASTKDGMNTEAFF.

The chain joins TRBV19 to TRBJ1-1; 7 nucleotides match TRBD1. In germline, CDR1 is LNHDA, CDR2 SQIVND (reference sequence). This CDR3 contains 14 residues. V was clipped by 11 bases and J by 0 bases; unmatched bases: 9. The chain's CDR3 is CAVGQVGLNTEAFF. As DNA, the CDR3 is TGTGCCGTAGGACAGGTAGGCTTGAACACTGAAGCTTTCTTT.

Notes on this clonotype: This may be a read error, as it is one base from a much larger clone. The chain recombines TRBV6-2 or TRBV6-3 with TRBJ2-5; 8 bases fit TRBD1. With 5 bases clipped from V and 2 bases from J, the junction kept 10 bases outside the gene matches. CDR1 is MNHEY and CDR2 is SVGEGT in the germline V gene. The CDR3 totals 16 residues. DNA for the CDR3: TGTGCCAGCAGTGACCCACAGGGGGGAAAGCAAGAGACCCAGTACTTC. This gives the protein CASSDPQGGKQETQYF.

V and J are TRBV7-3 and TRBJ2-1; TRBD2 agrees at 13 bases. Germline loops: CDR1 SGHTA, CDR2 FQGTGA. Losses at the gene ends were 5 bases for V and 7 bases for J; bases not matched to a gene: 5. This CDR3 region has 15 residues. The CDR3, as DNA: TGTGCCAGCAGCACGGGACTAGCGGGATCTAATGAGCAGTTCTTC. Translating gives CASSTGLAGSNEQFF.

This clonotype has only a few counts. This rearrangement joins TRBV30 to TRBJ2-3; 11 bases agree with TRBD2. CDR3 length equals 15 residues. V lost 0 bases to trimming and J lost 7 bases; unmatched junction nucleotides: 6. Germline CDR1 is GTSNPN and CDR2 is SVGIG (reference sequence). The CDR3 DNA reads TGTGCCTGGAGTGTAACGTCTAGCGGGAGGAATACGCAGTATTTT. This codes for CAWSVTSSGRNTQYF.

This clonotype was seen a few times. The V gene is TRBV6-1, the J gene TRBJ1-6, with D perhaps matching TRBD1 (6 bases). Per germline, CDR1 MNHNS and CDR2 SASEGT. V was cut by 6 bases and J by 8 bases, with 11 bases left in between. The CDR3 has 13 residues. The CDR3 DNA sequence: TGTGCCAGCAGGGAGGGGGAGGATTCACCCCTCCACTTT. Amino acids: CASREGEDSPLHF.

The V and J genes are TRBV6-1 and TRBJ2-1; TRBD2 is a possible D gene (6 bases). Trimming took off 2 bases at V and 0 bases at J, with 14 bases between the two ends. Germline values: CDR1 MNHNS, CDR2 SASEGT. The CDR3 is 17 amino acids. CDR3 nucleotides: TGTGCCAGCAGTGAACTATGGGACTCCTCCTCCTACAATGAGCAGTTCTTC. This codes for CASSELWDSSSYNEQFF.

There are many counts of this clonotype. This chain connects TRBV27 to TRBJ1-1, with D possibly TRBD1 on 6 matching bases. Germline CDR1 MNHEY, CDR2 SMNVEV (reference sequence). The V and J ends lost 6 bases and 4 bases respectively, with 12 bases between them. The CDR3 sequence is 13 residues long. As DNA, the CDR3 is TGTGCCAGCAGACCAGGGGCAACCACTGAAGCTTTCTTT. This sequence encodes CASRPGATTEAFF.

This clonotype was counted at least ten times. This rearrangement joins TRBV6-1 to TRBJ2-7, with D perhaps matching TRBD1 (6 bases). The CDR3 consists of 12 residues. The V and J ends lost 7 bases and 5 bases respectively, with 12 bases between them. Germline CDR1 reads MNHNS; CDR2 reads SASEGT. CDR3 amino acids: CASTRTADEQYF. The CDR3 DNA is TGTGCCAGCACCAGGACAGCTGACGAGCAGTACTTC.

The chain links TRBV28 to TRBJ1-1; TRBD1 might be the D (6 bases). CDR1 and CDR2 from the germline V gene are MDHEN and SYDVKM. V lost 5 bases, J lost 1 base, and 11 bases lay in between. CDR3 length: 14 residues. CDR3 in DNA: TGTGCCAGCAGTAACAGGGTAGGGAACACTGAAGCTTTCTTT. Protein: CASSNRVGNTEAFF.